The clone carrying this T cell receptor beta chain occurred once. The record originates from a study of ipilimumab plus nivolumab after autologous stem cell transplantation. TCRdb's table, derived via immunoSEQ multiplex PCR, lists solely in-frame clones and lacks some. The data contain more than 4,000 clones, roughly 76% of them singletons. The CDR3 loop spans 15 amino acids. Germline values: CDR1 SGHKS, CDR2 YYEKEE (reference sequence). Between the trimmed V and J ends, which lost 0 bases and 2 bases, there was a span of 11 bases. The sequence was collected from a male donor with multiple myeloma. This material consisted of PBMCs, taken in a trial of ipilimumab plus nivolumab as post-transplant consolidation. V usage is TRBV5-5 and J usage is TRBJ2-5; perhaps TRBD2 as D (6 bases). The CDR3 nucleotides are TGTGCCAGCAGCTTGGCCCCCAGCGGGCAAGAGACCCAGTACTTC. Its translation: CASSLAPSGQETQYF.